This TCR beta chain was sequenced in a study of vaccination effects on CD4 cells after COVID-19. Study background: Either the mRNA-1273 or the BNT162b2 vaccine was given to participants as two doses.

V was shortened by 5 bases and J by 0 bases, with 14 bases between the two germline ends. CDR1 MNHEY and CDR2 SVGAGI come from the germline V gene. This CDR3 region has 15 residues. Data came from immunoSEQ multiplex PCR; TCRdb stores just in-frame clones and leaves some out. The sample lists 45,000 to 75,000 clones; over 60% were seen once. This clone was counted a few times. Its antigen remains unidentified. CD4+ T cell isolation took place after 10 days of culture. None of these healthy vaccinees had been infected with SARS-CoV-2 before vaccination. Cultures received IL-2 medium that replaced half the medium on days 3 and 7.

This sequence was found in a human donor who received a COVID-19 vaccine. Here the sequenced sample was CD4+ T cells from PBMCs cultured without peptide, taken before COVID-19 vaccination. V and J are TRBV6-5 and TRBJ2-7; perhaps TRBD1 as D (5 bases). This CDR3 is CASSLGRVSSYEQYV. The DNA for the CDR3 is TGTGCCAGCAGTCTGGGCAGGGTCAGCTCCTACGAGCAGTACGTC.